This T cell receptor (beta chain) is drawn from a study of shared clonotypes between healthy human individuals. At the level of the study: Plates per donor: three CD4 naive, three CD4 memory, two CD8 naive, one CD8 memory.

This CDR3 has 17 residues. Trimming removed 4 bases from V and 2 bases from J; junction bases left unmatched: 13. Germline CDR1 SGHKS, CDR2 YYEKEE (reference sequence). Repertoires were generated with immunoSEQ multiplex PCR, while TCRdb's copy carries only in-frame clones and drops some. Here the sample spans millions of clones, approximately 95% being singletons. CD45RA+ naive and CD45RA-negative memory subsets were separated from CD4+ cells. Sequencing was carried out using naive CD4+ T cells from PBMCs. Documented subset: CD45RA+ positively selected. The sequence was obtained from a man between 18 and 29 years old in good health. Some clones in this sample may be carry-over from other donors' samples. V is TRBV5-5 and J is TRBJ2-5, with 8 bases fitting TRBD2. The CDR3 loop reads CASSRTSGRRSQETQYF. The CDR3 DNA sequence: TGTGCCAGCAGCCGTACTAGCGGAAGGAGGTCACAAGAGACCCAGTACTTC.